This T cell receptor beta chain was recorded in a study of shared clonotypes between healthy human individuals. Study-wide context: The donors, two women and a few men, were aged 18 to 49.

The CDR3 length is 14 residues. Deletions cut 6 bases from V and 0 bases from J, with 10 bases between. Germline lookup yields CDR1 MDHEN and CDR2 SYDVKM. As regards this clone: Its antigen is not identified. This CDR3 is also generated by other DNA sequences in the sample.

TCRdb's table, derived via immunoSEQ multiplex PCR, lists solely in-frame clones and lacks some. The sample lists fewer than 3 million clones; roughly 90% were seen once. Points from the study as a whole: Around 5% was the fraction of naive CD4 clonotypes found shared across several donors. Few donors restricted represented genetic and exposure-history diversity.

From CD4+ cells came CD45RA+ naive and CD45RA-negative memory subsets. The genes are TRBV28 and TRBJ2-3; TRBD2 might be the D (5 bases). The source of this sequence is a man in his late teens or twenties in good health. Some clones in this sample may be carry-over from other donors' samples. Sequenced input: naive CD4+ T cells from PBMCs. Regarding subset: CD45RA+ positively selected. The CDR3 region is CASSSPGSTDTQYF. CDR3 DNA sequence: TGTGCCAGCAGCTCACCGGGGAGCACAGATACGCAGTATTTT.